The clone carrying this T cell receptor beta chain appeared a few times. Its antigen is still unknown. The second PCR ran roughly 7 to 12 cycles with a sample-barcoded 5' primer and J-beta primers. MiXCR, applied by TCRdb to the 5' RACE reads, yields one record per CDR3 protein. Altogether 700,000 to 850,000 distinct CDR3 sequences are present, 36% being singletons, with the ten largest covering roughly 13%. A minimum of 7 million PBMCs was isolated per sample. This entry is derived from a study of blood T cells in healthy people across ages. Study overall: About one barcoded beta molecule per two T cells was the capture yield of template switching.

Overall study findings and caveats: When set beside aged donors, long-lived donors presented more naive CD4+ cells and higher diversity.

Looked up from germline, CDR1 is SGHTA and CDR2 is FQGTGA. The CDR3 spans 15 residues. The ends were cut back, 2 bases at V and 3 bases at J, with 12 bases in the middle. Sequenced sample: blood. This TCR came from a man between 18 and 29 years old in good health. This sequence joins TRBV7-3 and TRBJ2-3; D is perhaps TRBD1 (6 bases). In DNA form, the CDR3 reads TGTGCCAGCAGCTTAGGGGGCTCGAGGACAGATACGCAGTATTTT. This codes for CASSLGGSRTDTQYF. The full variable domain, its missing parts supplied by reference TRBV7-3 and TRBJ2-3, is GAGVSQTPSNKVTEKGKYVELRCDPISGHTALYWYRQSLGQGPEFLIYFQGTGAADDSGLPNDRFFAVRPEGSVSTLKIQRTERGDSAVYLCASSLGGSRTDTQYFGPGTRLTVL.